The clone carrying this T cell receptor beta chain showed up just a few times. No antigen is known for it. V lost 7 bases to trimming and J lost 3 bases, with 16 bases between them. The CDR3 has 15 amino acids. The germline CDR1 and CDR2 sequences are SNHLY and FYNNEI. Quantitative barcoded 5'-RACE was used to prepare TCR beta libraries. TCRdb re-called the 5' RACE reads through MiXCR, storing one row per CDR3 protein. Of fewer than 450,000 distinct CDR3 sequences listed, roughly a sixth are singletons. This record belongs to a study of CD8 T cells in ankylosing spondylitis. Study-wide results and limits: What seemed typical of ankylosing spondylitis blood was a TCR beta motif built from 8 or 9 highly homologous variants. Matched ankylosing spondylitis synovial fluid reportedly showed significant enrichment of disease-linked clones. Relatively scarce in peripheral blood, disease-linked clones were CD8+. Earlier literature documents some of the motif variants in reactive arthritis synovial fluid and blood.

This TCR came from a male donor with ankylosing spondylitis. Sequencing was performed on blood, either unsorted or a sorted T cell fraction (not recorded which). This sequence joins TRBV2 and TRBJ1-5; D may be TRBD1 (6 bases). The CDR3 spells CASTQTGLLNQPQHF. The CDR3 nucleotides are TGTGCCAGCACCCAGACAGGTCTCCTCAATCAGCCCCAGCATTTT. The whole variable domain, remainder taken from reference TRBV2 and TRBJ1-5, is EPEVTQTPSHQVTQMGQEVILRCVPISNHLYFYWYRQILGQKVEFLVSFYNNEISEKSEIFDDQFSVERPDGSNFTLKIRSTKLEDSAMYFCASTQTGLLNQPQHFGDGTRLSIL.